Sequencing of this T cell receptor (beta chain) was carried out in a study of OX40 agonist ivuxolimab in advanced cancers. Overall study context: Patients received intravenous ivuxolimab every 2 weeks at 0.01 to 10 mg/kg.

TCRdb's copy holds only in-frame clones and misses some; the assay was immunoSEQ multiplex PCR. Among some 44,000 clones listed, 80% to 90% were seen once. The specimen comprised CD4+ or CD8+ T cells sorted from blood, sampled in a trial of the OX40 agonist ivuxolimab. This sequence originates from an adult with an advanced solid tumor such as melanoma, head and neck, liver or kidney cancer.

The CDR3 loop reads CASSGGYGYTF. In DNA, the CDR3 is TGTGCCAGCAGTGGAGGCTATGGCTACACCTTC. V and J are TRBV6-1 and TRBJ1-2; D gene unclear. The germline gives CDR1 MNHNS, CDR2 SASEGT. The V gene lost 4 bases and the J gene lost 4 bases, with 4 bases spanning the gap. The CDR3 loop spans 11 amino acids.